What follows is one T cell receptor beta chain and its context. Its specificity is unknown. The data are from a study of monozygotic twins with inflammatory bowel disease. Overall study results and limits: TCRbeta inverse Simpson diversity was decreased in IBD patients versus healthy co-twins. Any single strong signal or clonotype tied to IBD lacked support.

Template switching was used to attach UMIs, which incorporated a 6-nucleotide sample barcode. TCRdb re-called the 5' RACE reads and gives one entry per CDR3 protein, without DNA. Seen in this sample are more than 300,000 distinct CDR3 sequences; the ten most common clones hold around 2.6%. What was sequenced was blood. The sequence was collected from a human donor with ulcerative colitis or Crohn's disease, or a healthy co-twin of an affected twin (not recorded which).

CDR3 sequence reads: CASRRSDTYEQYF. This chain links TRBV12-3 or TRBV12-4 with TRBJ2-7; TCRdb gives TRBD1 as the D gene, but with no DNA this cannot be confirmed. The CDR3 has 13 residues.